This T cell receptor beta chain was captured in a study of Graves' ophthalmopathy and Graves' hyperthyroidism. Study summary: At initial diagnosis, peripheral blood was obtained, and this preceded any treatment. Study-wide results and caveats: This model predicted ophthalmopathy progression (sensitivity 65% to 71%, specificity roughly 72%).

CDR1 is ENHRY, CDR2 SYGVKD, per germline. The CDR3 totals 14 residues. The V end lost 3 bases, the J end lost 5 bases, and 14 bases lay between the germline ends. RNA transcripts served as template for amplifying TCR beta CDR3 sequences. RT-PCR was first run with HTBI primers, then multiplex PCR in a second round. TCRdb called the multiplex PCR reads again in MiXCR, with one record for every CDR3 protein. This sample has about 620,000 distinct CDR3 sequences, with roughly 20% found just once. Turning to this clonotype: Its antigen is not known.

In this cohort, patients with other autoimmune diseases, uncontrolled infections, pregnancy or lactation were excluded. As diagnostic evidence, clinical symptoms, serum thyroxine, TRAb, thyroid ultrasound and orbital computed tomography were relied upon. The chain employs TRBV10-3 and TRBJ2-7, with D perhaps given as TRBD1 or TRBD2 (6 bases each). The sequenced sample was peripheral blood. This TCR came from a woman aged 18-35 years with stable Graves' hyperthyroidism. Some clones in this sample may be carry-over from other donors' samples. The CDR3 reads CAISDVLGGHEQYF. CDR3 nucleotide sequence: TGTGCCATCAGTGACGTGTTGGGGGGCCACGAGCAGTACTTC.